A single sample gave rise to the 22 T cell receptor beta chains below, sequenced in a study of blood T cell repertoires in COVID-19. The assay was immunoSEQ multiplex PCR, and TCRdb's table has in-frame clones only and misses some. The sample lists about 59,000 clones; roughly 87% were seen once. The specimen was peripheral blood. These receptors all come from a man older than 75 in a cohort sampled during active COVID-19.

V gene TRBV19 combines with J gene TRBJ2-1, with D possibly TRBD2 on 5 matching bases. Germline V gene data show CDR1 as LNHDA and CDR2 as SQIVND (reference sequence). The CDR3 loop spans 13 amino acids. V lost 7 bases to trimming and J lost 3 bases, with 10 bases between them. The CDR3 protein is CASTRGIYNEQFF. The CDR3 DNA is TGTGCCAGTACCCGGGGAATCTACAATGAGCAGTTCTTC.

For the CDR3, the DNA is TGTGCCAGCTCGCAGGGAGGCGGGAACTATGGCTACACCTTC. It codes for CASSQGGGNYGYTF. V gene TRBV18 combines with J gene TRBJ1-2; TRBD1 is a possible D gene (5 bases). The CDR3 has 14 amino acids. V gave up 6 bases and J gave up 2 bases, with 13 bases separating them. CDR1 is KGHSH and CDR2 is LQKENI in the germline V gene.

The gene calls are TRBV18 and TRBJ1-4, with D possibly being TRBD1 (5 bases). With 4 bases removed from V and 6 bases from J, the gap between germline ends came to 9 bases. The CDR3 runs 13 residues. CDR1 and CDR2 from the germline V gene are KGHSH and LQKENI. The CDR3 spells CASSQGSYEKLFF. CDR3 nucleotide sequence: TGTGCCAGCTCACAGGGGTCGTATGAAAAACTGTTTTTT. Combining the CDR3 with reference TRBV18 and TRBJ1-4 gives the whole variable domain NAGVMQNPRHLVRRRGQEARLRCSPMKGHSHVYWYRQLPEEGLKFMVYLQKENIIDESGMPKERFSAEFPKEGPSILRIQQVVRGDSAAYFCASSQGSYEKLFFGSGTQLSVL.

CDR3 DNA sequence: TGTGCCAGTAGTCCCGGGACAGGAGTCAATTCACCCCTCCACTTT. Its translation is CASSPGTGVNSPLHF. This chain joins TRBV19 and TRBJ1-6; 8 positions agree with TRBD1. V trimming: 5 bases; J trimming: 7 bases; junction bases outside the gene matches: 7. CDR3 size: 15 residues. Germline lookup yields CDR1 LNHDA and CDR2 SQIVND (reference sequence).

The J gene is TRBJ1-2, the V gene TRBV6-1; 7 positions agree with TRBD1. Germline CDR1 MNHNS, CDR2 SASEGT. The junction had 0 bases not matched to a gene; V was cut back by 2 bases and J by 3 bases. This CDR3 has 13 residues. This chain's CDR3 is CASSETGDYGYTF. The DNA of the CDR3 is TGTGCCAGCAGTGAAACAGGGGACTATGGCTACACCTTC.

The chain employs TRBV7-9 and TRBJ1-2; D gene unclear. The CDR3 is made up of 15 amino acids. Germline V gives CDR1 SEHNR, CDR2 FQNEAQ (reference sequence). V was pared by 2 bases and J by 8 bases, with 18 bases between. CDR3: CASSLTTWATEGYTF. In DNA form, the CDR3 reads TGTGCCAGCAGCTTAACAACTTGGGCCACAGAGGGCTACACCTTC.

The V and J genes are TRBV5-1 and TRBJ2-7; 8 nucleotides match TRBD1. The CDR3 has 16 amino acids. Trimming cost V 0 bases and J 5 bases; bases outside gene matches: 10. CDR1 and CDR2 (germline): SGHRS, YFSETQ. The CDR3: CASSLALDAGGHEQYF. CDR3 nucleotides: TGCGCCAGCAGCTTGGCCCTAGACGCAGGGGGCCACGAGCAGTACTTC.

This chain joins TRBV5-1 and TRBJ1-1, with D possibly matching TRBD1 (5 bases). The CDR3 is 15 amino acids. Germline V CDR1 and CDR2: SGHRS, YFSETQ. Trimming left V 4 bases short and J 2 bases short, with 15 bases between. Written as DNA, the CDR3 is TGCGCCAGCAGCCAAGGGGTTAGGGGCAACACTGAAGCTTTCTTT. Encoded protein: CASSQGVRGNTEAFF.

This rearrangement joins TRBV2 to TRBJ2-7, with a weak D call TRBD2 (5 bases). This CDR3 has 14 amino acids. Trimming took 8 bases from V and 0 from J, leaving 14 bases between them. The V gene's germline CDR1 is SNHLY and CDR2 FYNNEI. CDR3 in amino acids: CASAGELSSYEQYF. For the CDR3, the DNA is TGTGCCAGCGCTGGGGAGCTAAGCTCCTACGAGCAGTACTTC.

The chain has TRBV7-6 and TRBJ2-5; 9 bases fit TRBD2. The length of the CDR3 is 13 residues. V was pared by 4 bases and J by 5 bases, with 2 bases of the junction left unmatched. The germline V gene encodes CDR1 SGHVS and CDR2 FNYEAQ. The CDR3 loop is CASSYAGGETQYF. The DNA of the CDR3 is TGTGCCAGCAGCTATGCGGGGGGGGAGACCCAGTACTTC.

The chain recombines TRBV6-1 with TRBJ1-3; no reliable D call. Germline V gene data show CDR1 as MNHNS and CDR2 as SASEGT. This CDR3 region has 15 residues. With 1 base removed from V and 4 bases from J, the gap between germline ends came to 11 bases. The CDR3 is CASSEDSGGGNTIYF. The CDR3 DNA sequence: TGTGCCAGCAGTGAAGATTCGGGAGGAGGAAACACCATATATTTT.

This sequence joins TRBV25-1 and TRBJ2-3; 8 positions match TRBD1. Germline CDR1 and CDR2: MGHDK and SYGVNS. There are 14 residues in the CDR3. Unmatched junction bases numbered 6, after V lost 5 bases and J lost 5 bases. CDR3 nucleotides: TGTGCCAGCAGTTCGACAGGGGAGAAAGATACGCAGTATTTT. It specifies CASSSTGEKDTQYF.

This clone came up a few times. This chain links TRBV19 with TRBJ1-5; D is possibly TRBD1 (5 bases). CDR1 LNHDA and CDR2 SQIVND come from the germline V gene (reference sequence). This CDR3 has 15 residues. Trimming pared 9 bases from V and 6 bases from J, leaving 21 bases between. CDR3 coding DNA: TGTGCCAGCGACCTGGGAGGGGCAAACGGTCAGCCCCAGCATTTT. Protein: CASDLGGANGQPQHF. Full variable domain (rest looked up from reference TRBV19 and TRBJ1-5): DGGITQSPKYLFRKEGQNVTLSCEQNLNHDAMYWYRQDPGQGLRLIYYSQIVNDFQKGDIAEGYSVSREKKESFPLTVTSAQKNPTAFYLCASDLGGANGQPQHFGDGTRLSIL.

For the CDR3, the DNA is TGTGCCAGCAGTGGGGACTCCTTGACGCAGTATTTT. Translation: CASSGDSLTQYF. This rearrangement joins TRBV6-4 to TRBJ2-3, with D tentatively TRBD2 (6 bases). The CDR3 runs to 12 residues. V dropped 4 bases and J dropped 9 bases, with 11 bases sitting between them. Germline V gene lookup returns CDR1 MRHNA and CDR2 SNTAGT.

The genes are TRBV6-1 and TRBJ1-5; D is ambiguous. Germline CDR1 reads MNHNS; CDR2 reads SASEGT. This CDR3 has 16 amino acids. The ends were cut back, 1 base at V and 2 bases at J, with 12 bases in the middle. The CDR3 coding sequence is TGTGCCAGCAGTGAAGATGTAGCCGTCGGCAATCAGCCCCAGCATTTT. Translated, it gives CASSEDVAVGNQPQHF.

The chain has TRBV3-1 (or the pseudogene TRBV3-2) and TRBJ1-2; weak D call: TRBD1 (6 bases). The CDR3 contains 15 residues. Trimming cost V 2 bases and J 1 base, with 11 bases left between them. The V gene's germline CDR1 is LGHDT and CDR2 YNNKEL (reference sequence). The CDR3 region has the DNA TGTGCCAGCAGCCAAAAGGGACACCTTAACTATGGCTACACCTTC. This sequence encodes CASSQKGHLNYGYTF.

This clone was observed a single time. J is TRBJ1-1 and V is TRBV19; the match to TRBD1 covers 12 bases. Germline V gene lookup returns CDR1 LNHDA and CDR2 SQIVND (reference sequence). With V trimmed by 5 bases and J by 6 bases, 4 bases remained unmatched. The CDR3 length is 14 residues. The CDR3 sequence is CASSARDRGPEAFF. The CDR3 DNA follows: TGTGCCAGTAGTGCCCGGGACAGGGGGCCTGAAGCTTTCTTT.

The chain uses TRBV7-2 and TRBJ2-5, with 13 bases matching TRBD2. The CDR3 is made up of 15 amino acids. Trimming at V came to 5 bases and at J to 4 bases, leaving 4 bases not matched to a gene. The germline V gene encodes CDR1 SGHTA and CDR2 FQGNSA. CDR3: CASSPGLAGRETQYF. The CDR3 DNA follows: TGTGCCAGCAGCCCGGGACTAGCGGGGAGAGAGACCCAGTACTTC. Complete variable domain (other parts from reference TRBV7-2 and TRBJ2-5): GAGVSQSPSNKVTEKGKDVELRCDPISGHTALYWYRQSLGQGLEFLIYFQGNSAPDKSGLPSDRFSAERTGGSVSTLTIQRTQQEDSAVYLCASSPGLAGRETQYFGPGTRLLVL.

The genes are TRBV30 and TRBJ2-2, with 15 positions matching TRBD2. The junction had 7 bases not matched to a gene; V was cut back by 1 base and J by 4 bases. Germline V gives CDR1 GTSNPN, CDR2 SVGIG (reference sequence). This CDR3 is built from 18 residues. The CDR3 DNA sequence: TGTGCCTGGAGTGAAGGACTAGCGGGAGGGGATATCACCGGGGAGCTGTTTTTT. Protein sequence: CAWSEGLAGGDITGELFF.

The chain links TRBV3-1 (or the pseudogene TRBV3-2) to TRBJ2-4, with 7 nucleotides matching TRBD2. Losses at the gene ends were 4 bases for V and 3 bases for J; bases not matched to a gene: 12. CDR1 is LGHDT and CDR2 is YNNKEL in the germline V gene (reference sequence). The CDR3 contains 17 residues. The CDR3 DNA reads TGTGCCAGCAGCCCGTCCCGGGGGAGGGTGAGCAAAAACATTCAGTACTTC. This gives the protein CASSPSRGRVSKNIQYF.

The chain combines TRBV7-8 with TRBJ1-6; D remains ambiguous. The germline V and J ends were trimmed by 5 bases and 4 bases, with 15 bases remaining between them. Germline-derived CDR1 and CDR2 are SGHVS and FQNEAQ. This CDR3 is built from 16 residues. The CDR3 sequence is CASSPTGLLYNSPLHF. CDR3 coding DNA: TGTGCCAGCAGCCCGACCGGACTGCTTTATAATTCACCCCTCCACTTT.

This chain links TRBV2 with TRBJ1-1; 9 bases map to TRBD1. CDR1 is SNHLY and CDR2 is FYNNEI in the germline V gene. CDR3 length equals 14 residues. V shed 4 bases and J 1 base; nucleotides not matched to a gene: 1. Here the CDR3 DNA reads TGTGCCAGCAGTGTGACAGGGGGGAACACTGAAGCTTTCTTT. Translated, it gives CASSVTGGNTEAFF.